This TCR beta chain was captured in a study of identifying expanded T cells in peripheral blood. About this clone: Antigen unknown.

V dropped 3 bases and J dropped 3 bases, with 17 bases sitting between them. In germline, CDR1 is MDHEN, CDR2 SYDVKM. The CDR3 is made up of 16 amino acids. Sequencing used immunoSEQ multiplex PCR; TCRdb keeps in-frame clones, though not all of them. The sample has around 50,000 clones, roughly 89% seen once. No infections or other immune events were documented during collection. Study-level findings and limits: Roughly 2-week clone count variance significantly increased as total template count grew. Differentially abundant clones: around 1.1 between replicates, about 16 at roughly 15 days, 19 at four.

Sequencing was done on a sample of blood. The clonotype comes from a person aged 18 to 75 in good health. This rearrangement joins TRBV28 to TRBJ2-5; D may be TRBD2 (7 bases). CDR3 loop: CASSFGRGGREETQYF. CDR3 nucleotides: TGTGCCAGCAGTTTCGGAAGGGGGGGGAGGGAAGAGACCCAGTACTTC. Combining the CDR3 with reference TRBV28 and TRBJ2-5 gives the whole variable domain DVKVTQSSRYLVKRTGEKVFLECVQDMDHENMFWYRQDPGLGLRLIYFSYDVKMKEKGDIPEGYSVSREKKERFSLILESASTNQTSMYLCASSFGRGGREETQYFGPGTRLLVL.